Included here is one TCR beta chain sequence, with context. What it recognizes is unknown. This record comes from a study of blood T cells in healthy people across ages. Background on the study: About one barcoded beta molecule per two T cells came from capture by template switching.

Findings of the study overall: Naive T cell percentage showed a strong correlation with TCR beta diversity. Long-lived and aged donors differed, with more naive CD4+ cells and higher diversity in the long-lived.

The CDR3 has 14 residues. The junction had 7 bases not matched to a gene; V was cut back by 4 bases and J by 6 bases. Per germline, CDR1 MNHEY and CDR2 SVGEGT. A second roughly 7 to 12 cycle PCR used barcoded and J-beta primers. Each sample provided no less than 2.5 million CDR3-containing paired-end reads. Each CDR3 protein gets one entry after TCRdb re-called the 5' RACE reads with MiXCR. The top ten clones hold 25% to 35% of a sample with about 830,000 distinct CDR3 sequences, roughly 60% of them seen once. This sequence joins TRBV6-2 or TRBV6-3 and TRBJ2-3; TRBD1 matches 7 bases. Sequences were obtained from blood. This clonotype was sampled from a man between 25 and 39 years old in good health. This CDR3 is CASSSTGVQDTQYF. The CDR3 nucleotides read TGTGCCAGCAGTTCTACAGGGGTCCAGGATACGCAGTATTTT.